This T cell receptor (beta chain) stems from a study of blood T cell repertoires in COVID-19. At the level of the study: The United States, Italy and Spain supplied acute and convalescent COVID-19 samples. Sample material is recorded as cDNA or gDNA derived from T cells, B-cell-depleted T cells, or PBMCs.

The authors' processing: Using reference gene primer amplification, nucleated cell counts were estimated. Clones were sequenced by immunoSEQ multiplex PCR, and TCRdb holds only the in-frame ones, with some missing. V and J calls and clone size are given by that table; D and trimming were obtained from the DNA. The table has around 42,000 clones, 88% seen once; the top ten hold roughly 4.8%. The TCR comes from a human donor in a cohort sampled during active COVID-19. Sequenced input: peripheral blood.

This CDR3 reads CASSQVKTSGSEQYF. The CDR3 nucleotides are TGTGCCAGCAGCCAAGTTAAGACTAGCGGGAGTGAGCAGTACTTC. The chain recombines TRBV3-1 (or the pseudogene TRBV3-2) with TRBJ2-7; TRBD2 matches at 12 bases. Germline CDR1 reads LGHDT; CDR2 reads YNNKEL (reference sequence). The trim removed 1 base at V and 7 bases at J, leaving 5 bases unmatched. The CDR3 loop spans 15 amino acids.